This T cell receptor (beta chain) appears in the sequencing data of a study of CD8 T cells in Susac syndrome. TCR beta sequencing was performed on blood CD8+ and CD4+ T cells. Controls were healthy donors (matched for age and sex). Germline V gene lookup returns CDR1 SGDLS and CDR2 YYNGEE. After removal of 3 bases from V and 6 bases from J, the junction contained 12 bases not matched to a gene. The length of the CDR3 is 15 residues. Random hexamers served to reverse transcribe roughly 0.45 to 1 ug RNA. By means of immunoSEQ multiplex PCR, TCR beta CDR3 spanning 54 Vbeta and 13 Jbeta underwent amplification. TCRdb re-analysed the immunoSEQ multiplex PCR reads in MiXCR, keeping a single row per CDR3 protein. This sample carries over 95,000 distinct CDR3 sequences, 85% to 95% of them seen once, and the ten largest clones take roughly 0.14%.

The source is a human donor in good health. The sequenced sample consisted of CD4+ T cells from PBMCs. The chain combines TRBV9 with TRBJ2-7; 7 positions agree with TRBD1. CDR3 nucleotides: TGTGCCAGCAGCGCCCAGACAGGGCTCCTCTCCGAGCAGTACTTC. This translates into CASSAQTGLLSEQYF.